Presented here are 7 T cell receptor beta chains from one specimen sequenced in a study of patients and donors after allogeneic stem cell transplantation. TCRdb independently ran MiXCR on the RT-PCR reads; one entry per CDR3 protein. The sample lists roughly 150,000 distinct CDR3 sequences, approximately 24% occurring once. Sequencing was carried out using blood, either unsorted or a sorted T cell fraction (not recorded which). These receptors were collected from a human donor who was either an allogeneic HSCT recipient or a stem cell or donor lymphocyte infusion donor (not recorded which). It is not recorded whose cells these are; they may come from a transplant donor.

This sequence joins TRBV7-6 and TRBJ2-3; 8 bases agree with TRBD1. V was pared by 1 base and J by 3 bases, with 6 bases of the junction left unmatched. The CDR3 has 16 amino acids. CDR1 and CDR2 from the germline V gene are SGHVS and FNYEAQ. CDR3: CASSLGGQGLTDTQYF. CDR3 coding DNA: TGTGCCAGCAGCTTAGGCGGACAGGGCCTGACAGATACGCAGTATTTT.

This clonotype was seen a handful of times. The CDR3 sequence: CASSQGGTDNEKLFF. The CDR3 nucleotides read TGCGCCAGCAGCCAAGGTGGCACCGATAATGAAAAACTGTTTTTT. The chain links TRBV4-1 to TRBJ1-4; unclear D gene. The CDR3 contains 15 residues. Trimming took 1 base from V and 4 from J, leaving 10 bases between them. The germline gives CDR1 MGHRA, CDR2 YSYEKL.

The chain carries TRBV27 and TRBJ2-5, with 9 bases lining up with TRBD2. The CDR3 contains 15 residues. Trimming took 2 bases from V and 5 from J; bases not matched to a gene: 6. Germline V gene data show CDR1 as MNHEY and CDR2 as SMNVEV (reference sequence). CDR3 coding DNA: TGTGCCAGCAGTTTAAGCGCGGGGGGGTTTGAGACCCAGTACTTC. This encodes CASSLSAGGFETQYF.

There are a few counts of this clonotype. The chain recombines TRBV7-9 with TRBJ1-4; no definite D call. Per germline, CDR1 SEHNR and CDR2 FQNEAQ (reference sequence). Trimming stripped 6 bases from V and 7 bases from J, with 9 bases between. This CDR3 contains 12 residues. DNA of the CDR3: TGTGCCAGCAGTTTACAGTCTGAAAAACTGTTTTTT. Translation: CASSLQSEKLFF.

The chain employs TRBV27 and TRBJ2-1; 8 nucleotides agree with TRBD2. Germline V lookup: CDR1 MNHEY, CDR2 SMNVEV (reference sequence). J lost 6 bases, V lost 2 bases, and 6 bases had no gene match. This CDR3 comprises 15 residues. The chain's CDR3 is CASSLLAGLANEQFF. CDR3 nucleotide sequence: TGTGCCAGCAGTTTACTAGCGGGTCTGGCCAATGAGCAGTTCTTC.

The CDR3 coding sequence is TGTGCCAGCAGTGACCTTAACACTGAAGCTTTCTTT. It encodes CASSDLNTEAFF. The rearrangement links TRBV6-6 to TRBJ1-1; D is uncertain. This CDR3 has 12 amino acids. Trimming removed 5 bases from V and 2 bases from J, with 6 bases in between. Per germline, CDR1 MNHNY and CDR2 SVGAGI (reference sequence).

This clonotype was detected a few times. This chain uses TRBV4-1 with TRBJ1-5; no definite D call. The CDR3 totals 15 residues. Trimming pared 0 bases from V and 3 bases from J, leaving 9 bases between. Per germline, CDR1 MGHRA and CDR2 YSYEKL. CDR3 loop: CASSQDGLINQPQHF. The CDR3, as DNA: TGCGCCAGCAGCCAAGATGGTTTAATCAATCAGCCCCAGCATTTT.